These 10 T cell receptor beta chains were all obtained from the same sample, sequenced in a study of cytomegalovirus exposure and HLA in healthy donors. Primers for the PCR totalled 60 Vbeta and 13 Jbeta. Sequencing used immunoSEQ multiplex PCR; TCRdb keeps in-frame clones, though not all of them. The sample consists of 54,000 or so clones, 70% of them appearing once. Sequencing used PBMCs. The receptors were sampled from an older woman in good health and CMV-seropositive.

In regard to this clone: The junction shows a germline mismatch at one end, possibly a read error. The chain links TRBV13 to TRBJ1-1; the D is unclear. Germline V gene sequence: CDR1 PRHDT, CDR2 FYEKMQ (reference sequence). The CDR3 is 11 residues long. The CDR3 loop is CTSSLVGEAFF. The CDR3 nucleotides read TGTACCAGCAGCTTGGTCGGGGAAGCTTTCTTT.

V usage is TRBV30 and J usage is TRBJ1-1, with D hard to call. V gave up 7 bases and J gave up 4 bases, with 16 bases separating them. This CDR3 has 13 residues. Germline V gene data show CDR1 as GTSNPN and CDR2 as SVGIG (reference sequence). The CDR3 here is CASTAGSGTEAFF. Written as DNA, the CDR3 is TGTGCCTCCACGGCTGGGTCGGGCACTGAAGCTTTCTTT. The complete variable domain, with remaining parts taken from reference TRBV30 and TRBJ1-1, reads SQTIHQWPATLVQPVGSPLSLECTVEGTSNPNLYWYRQAAGRGLQLLFYSVGIGQISSEVPQNLSASRPQDRQFILSSKKLLLSDSGFYLCASTAGSGTEAFFGQGTRLTVV.

The table lists this clone with a few counts. This rearrangement joins TRBV18 to TRBJ1-1, with a possible D match to TRBD1 (6 bases). The germline CDR1 and CDR2 sequences are KGHSH and LQKENI. This CDR3 is 12 amino acids long. V was pared by 8 bases and J by 1 base, with 8 bases between. The CDR3 DNA follows: TGTGCCAGCATGACAGGGAACACTGAAGCTTTCTTT. Its translation is CASMTGNTEAFF.

In its sample, this clone was seen a few times. The chain carries TRBV9 and TRBJ2-7; the match to TRBD1 covers 7 bases. From germline, CDR1 is SGDLS and CDR2 YYNGEE. J gave up 5 bases and V 3 bases, and 14 bases lay outside the gene matches. The CDR3 is 16 amino acids. The chain's CDR3 is CASSGVSGTEGHEQYF. In DNA, the CDR3 is TGTGCCAGCAGCGGGGTATCCGGGACAGAAGGTCACGAGCAGTACTTC.

The V call is TRBV4-1, the J call TRBJ2-7, with TRBD2 matching over 8 bases. The germline V gene encodes CDR1 MGHRA and CDR2 YSYEKL. J gave up 2 bases and V 0 bases, and 15 bases lay outside the gene matches. CDR3 length: 19 amino acids. The CDR3 protein is CASSQEAGIAGFSAYEQYF. The CDR3 DNA follows: TGCGCCAGCAGCCAAGAGGCCGGAATAGCGGGGTTCAGCGCCTACGAGCAGTACTTC.

This clone occurred once. The rearrangement uses TRBV5-1 and TRBJ2-7; TRBD2 is a possible D gene (5 bases). Trimming left V 0 bases short and J 7 bases short, with 17 bases between. The length of the CDR3 is 15 residues. Germline V gene sequence: CDR1 SGHRS, CDR2 YFSETQ. This CDR3 reads CASSLGLLTQGEQYF. The DNA for the CDR3 is TGCGCCAGCAGCTTGGGACTACTGACTCAAGGGGAGCAGTACTTC.

The chain joins TRBV7-2 to TRBJ1-5; TRBD1 matches at 8 bases. In germline, CDR1 is SGHTA, CDR2 FQGNSA. The CDR3 is made up of 15 amino acids. Trimming removed 4 bases from V and 6 bases from J; junction bases left unmatched: 8. As DNA, the CDR3 is TGTGCCAGCAGCTCTCAGACAGGGGAGGGTCAGCCCCAGCATTTT. Protein product: CASSSQTGEGQPQHF.

This chain uses TRBV7-2 with TRBJ2-5; 11 nucleotides agree with TRBD1. The J call may be wrong; the DNA end is better matched by TRBJ2-7. Per the germline V gene, CDR1 is SGHTA and CDR2 is FQGNSA. This CDR3 contains 15 residues. The CDR3 region is CASSSSGQGAYEQYF. CDR3 bases: TGTGCCAGCAGTTCCTCGGGACAGGGGGCCTACGAGCAGTACTTC.

V gene TRBV5-5 combines with J gene TRBJ2-1; D is perhaps TRBD2 (6 bases). V lost 1 base, J lost 1 base, and 9 bases lay in between. This CDR3 spans 15 amino acids. Germline CDR1 and CDR2: SGHKS and YYEKEE (reference sequence). CDR3 region: CASSLMEGSYNEQFF. The CDR3 coding sequence is TGTGCCAGCAGCTTGATGGAGGGTTCCTACAATGAGCAGTTCTTC.

This clone showed up just a few times. The chain links TRBV21-1 to TRBJ1-2; the table assigns TRBD1, which was not confirmed against the DNA. TRBV21-1 is described as a pseudogene. The CDR3 runs 14 residues. Here the CDR3 reads CASSLPTGRIGYTF. The CDR3 bases are TGTGCCAGCAGCCTACCAACAGGTAGAATTGGGTACACCTTC.